A selection of T cell receptor beta chains follows, all from one sample in a study of lymphopenia after photon versus proton radiotherapy. The data were produced by immunoSEQ multiplex PCR, yet TCRdb's version contains in-frame clones alone and is incomplete. The sample holds around 33,000 clones; roughly nine tenths are singletons and the top ten take about 6.6%. Sequenced material: peripheral blood, taken from a patient treated with proton-based radiotherapy. Source of these receptors: a woman in her seventies with pancreatic cancer. Some clones in this sample may be carry-over from other donors' samples. The CDR3 runs from the conserved cysteine through the conserved F or W. The D gene is left open where the match is weak. The size entry is marked missing in some rows and otherwise reads once, few, many or a size class.

>11|TRBJ2-5|few|TRBV20-1|NA
CSARIQETQYF
TGCAGTGCTAGGATACAAGAGACCCAGTACTTC
>14|TRBJ2-3|NA|TRBV15|TRBD2
CATSNTSGTDTQYF
TGTGCCACCAGCAATACTAGCGGGACAGATACGCAGTATTTT
>17|TRBJ1-2|NA|TRBV5-6|TRBD1
CASSPLGTGEGPLGYTF
TGTGCCAGCAGCCCTCTAGGGACAGGGGAAGGTCCTCTTGGCTACACCTTC
>14|TRBJ2-5|NA|TRBV30|TRBD2
CAWSVPGLAEFQYF
TGTGCCTGGAGCGTACCGGGACTAGCGGAGTTCCAGTACTTC
>17|TRBJ2-3|NA|TRBV5-1|NA
CASSLVETGGGTDTQYF
TGCGCCAGCAGCTTGGTCGAGACAGGTGGGGGCACAGATACGCAGTATTTT
>15|TRBJ2-1|NA|TRBV5-1|TRBD1
CASSIGQGVYNEQFF
TGCGCCAGCAGCATAGGACAGGGTGTGTACAATGAGCAGTTCTTC
>14|TRBJ1-3|NA|TRBV21-1|NA
CASSKDRGRNTIYF
TGTGCCAGCAGCAAGGACAGGGGGAGAAACACCATATATTTT
>15|TRBJ2-5|NA|TRBV6-1|NA
CASSHTPRKGETQYF
TGTGCCAGCAGTCATACACCTAGAAAGGGAGAGACCCAGTACTTC
>11|TRBJ2-7|NA|TRBV6-5|TRBD2
CASRRGGEQYF
TGTGCCAGCAGACGGGGGGGCGAGCAGTACTTC
>19|TRBJ2-7|once|TRBV12-2|NA
CASRSQGGASAKVSHEQYF
TGTGCAAGTCGCTCCCAGGGGGGTGCAAGCGCTAAGGTATCCCACGAGCAGTACTTC
>16|TRBJ2-1|NA|TRBV7-8|NA
CASRIESVSSYNEQFF
TGTGCCAGCAGGATTGAAAGCGTGAGCTCCTACAATGAGCAGTTCTTC
>15|TRBJ2-5|NA|TRBV6-5|TRBD2
CASSYRGGSGETQYF
TGTGCCAGCAGTTACCGTGGCGGGAGTGGGGAGACCCAGTACTTC
>14|TRBJ2-1|NA|TRBV19|TRBD1
CASSRTGAYNEQFF
TGTGCCAGTAGCCGGACAGGCGCCTACAATGAGCAGTTCTTC
>12|TRBJ2-3|NA|TRBV7-9|NA
CASSLDTDTQYF
TGTGCCAGCAGCTTGGACACAGATACGCAGTATTTT
>13|TRBJ2-5|NA|TRBV18|TRBD2
CASRTSGEETQYF
TGTGCCAGCCGGACTAGCGGGGAGGAGACCCAGTACTTC
>14|TRBJ2-1|NA|TRBV10-3|NA
CAIRAGSPAGEQFF
TGTGCCATCAGGGCCGGGTCCCCGGCTGGTGAGCAGTTCTTC
>18|TRBJ2-5|NA|TRBV7-6|TRBD2
CASTQHYTSGRSQETQYF
TGTGCCAGCACTCAACACTATACTAGCGGGAGGTCCCAAGAGACCCAGTACTTC
>14|TRBJ1-2|NA|TRBV29-1|NA
CSVKDQGSSYGYTF
TGCAGCGTTAAAGATCAGGGCAGCAGCTATGGCTACACCTTC
>15|TRBJ2-3|NA|TRBV7-9|NA
CASSLLFDIQDTQYF
TGTGCCAGCAGCTTACTTTTCGATATTCAAGATACGCAGTATTTT
>13|TRBJ1-3|NA|TRBV15|NA
CATSIQVGNTIYF
TGTGCCACCAGCATACAGGTTGGAAACACCATATATTTT
>15|TRBJ2-7|NA|TRBV4-1|TRBD1
CASSLEPGQGDEQYF
TGCGCCAGCAGCCTGGAGCCGGGACAGGGGGACGAGCAGTACTTC
>16|TRBJ1-6|NA|TRBV30|NA
CAWSVKGGSYNSPLHF
TGTGCCTGGAGTGTAAAGGGGGGATCATATAATTCACCCCTCCACTTT
>15|TRBJ2-7|NA|TRBV10-3|TRBD1
CAIRMQGQGSYEQYF
TGTGCCATCAGAATGCAGGGACAGGGGAGCTACGAGCAGTACTTC
>14|TRBJ2-2|NA|TRBV7-2|NA
CASSVDTNTGELFF
TGTGCCAGCAGCGTGGACACTAACACCGGGGAGCTGTTTTTT
>13|TRBJ2-2|NA|TRBV11-2|TRBD2
CASSSERGGELFF
TGTGCCAGCAGCTCGGAGCGGGGCGGGGAGCTGTTTTTT
>16|TRBJ2-3|NA|TRBV7-8|TRBD2
CASSLVVTSGTDTQYF
TGTGCCAGCAGCTTAGTTGTGACTAGCGGCACAGATACGCAGTATTTT
>15|TRBJ1-5|NA|TRBV19|NA
CASSITGYSNQPQHF
TGTGCCAGTAGTATTACAGGTTATAGCAATCAGCCCCAGCATTTT
>14|TRBJ1-2|NA|TRBV29-1|TRBD1
CSVEEAGQGTGYTF
TGCAGCGTTGAAGAGGCCGGACAGGGGACCGGCTACACCTTC
>15|TRBJ1-2|NA|TRBV5-1|TRBD1
CASSSTQGAGYGYTF
TGCGCCAGCAGCTCCACACAGGGGGCGGGCTATGGCTACACCTTC